The 4 T cell receptor beta chains below all came from one sample that was sequenced in a study of blood T cell repertoires in COVID-19. This table comes from immunoSEQ multiplex PCR, and its TCRdb copy is limited to in-frame clones, with some not included. The table shows about 110,000 clones, with around 89% occurring only once. The sequenced sample consisted of peripheral blood. The receptors here all came from a man in his forties with active or convalescent COVID-19.

This clone was picked up a small number of times. The chain links TRBV28 to TRBJ1-1; D is unclear. V was trimmed by 9 bases and J by 2 bases, leaving 13 bases between them. The CDR3 covers 13 residues. Germline-derived CDR1 and CDR2 are MDHEN and SYDVKM. The chain's CDR3 is CASILKSNTEAFF. In nucleotides, the CDR3 is TGTGCCAGTATCCTAAAGAGCAACACTGAAGCTTTCTTT.

The V gene is TRBV7-9, the J gene TRBJ2-7; D is ambiguous. The germline V and J ends were trimmed by 4 bases and 2 bases, with 12 bases remaining between them. Germline V gene data show CDR1 as SEHNR and CDR2 as FQNEAQ (reference sequence). This CDR3 region has 14 residues. CDR3 sequence reads: CASSSQIQAYEQYF. The CDR3 DNA is TGTGCCAGCAGCTCCCAAATACAAGCCTACGAGCAGTACTTC.

V usage is TRBV7-2 and J usage is TRBJ1-2; 12 bases match TRBD1. The V and J ends lost 6 bases and 3 bases, in that order; junction bases with no gene match: 5. Germline CDR1 and CDR2: SGHTA and FQGNSA. This CDR3 is 15 amino acids long. The CDR3 here is CASSRDRGLDYGYTF. CDR3 coding DNA: TGTGCCAGCAGTAGGGACAGGGGGCTGGACTATGGCTACACCTTC.

The V and J genes are TRBV7-3 and TRBJ2-1, with D perhaps matching TRBD2 (5 bases). V was clipped by 2 bases and J by 12 bases, with 11 bases between them. This CDR3 contains 12 residues. CDR1 SGHTA and CDR2 FQGTGA come from the germline V gene. The DNA for the CDR3 is TGTGCCAGCAGCTTAGACACGGGGAGGCAGTTCTTC. Protein: CASSLDTGRQFF.